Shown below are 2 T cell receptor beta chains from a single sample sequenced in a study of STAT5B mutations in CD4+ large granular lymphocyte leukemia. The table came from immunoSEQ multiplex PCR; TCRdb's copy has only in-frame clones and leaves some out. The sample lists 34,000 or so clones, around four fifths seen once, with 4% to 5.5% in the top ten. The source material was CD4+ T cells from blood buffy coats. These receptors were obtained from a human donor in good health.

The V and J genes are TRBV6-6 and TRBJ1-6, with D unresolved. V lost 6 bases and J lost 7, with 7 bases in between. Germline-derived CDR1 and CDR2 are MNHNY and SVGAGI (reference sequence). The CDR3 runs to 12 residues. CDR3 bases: TGTGCCAGCAGAACGGGAAATTCACCCCTCCACTTT. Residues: CASRTGNSPLHF.

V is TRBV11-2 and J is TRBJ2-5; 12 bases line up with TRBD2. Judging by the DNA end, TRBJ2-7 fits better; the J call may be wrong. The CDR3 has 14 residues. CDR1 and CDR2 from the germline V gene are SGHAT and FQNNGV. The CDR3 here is CASSSTSGSYEQYF. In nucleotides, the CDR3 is TGTGCCAGCAGCTCGACTAGCGGGAGTTACGAGCAGTACTTC.